Listed here are 18 T cell receptor beta chains from one sample, sequenced in a study of Ad26.COV2.S vaccination and SARS-CoV-2 variants. This sample's treatment: 15 to 20 received Ad26.COV2.S at low or high dose, single or two shots; several received placebo; per-sample allocation not given. Material that was analyzed had been drawn on day 63 after the first vaccine or placebo injection. Generated by immunoSEQ multiplex PCR, the TCRdb table keeps only in-frame clones and is missing some. The sample holds about 350,000 clones, roughly 89% seen once. The source was peripheral blood, collected in a trial of Ad26.COV2.S vaccine versus placebo. These receptors all come from a person between 18 and 65 years old who received the Ad26.COV2.S COVID-19 vaccine or a placebo.

The J gene is TRBJ2-5, the V gene TRBV5-5; 9 bases agree with TRBD1. The CDR3 loop spans 17 amino acids. Trimming cost V 1 base and J 5 bases; bases outside gene matches: 12. Germline loops: CDR1 SGHKS, CDR2 YYEKEE (reference sequence). For the CDR3, the DNA is TGTGCCAGCAGCTTGCGGGACAGGGCCAGGGTTTATGAGACCCAGTACTTC. Amino acids: CASSLRDRARVYETQYF. Complete variable domain (other parts from reference TRBV5-5 and TRBJ2-5): DAGVTQSPTHLIKTRGQQVTLRCSPISGHKSVSWYQQVLGQGPQFIFQYYEKEERGRGNFPDRFSARQFPNYSSELNVNALLLGDSALYLCASSLRDRARVYETQYFGPGTRLLVL.

The V gene is TRBV28, the J gene TRBJ1-6; 7 nucleotides align to TRBD1. In germline, CDR1 is MDHEN, CDR2 SYDVKM. The length of the CDR3 is 14 residues. Germline trimming cut 6 bases from V and 9 bases from J; bases unmatched to any gene: 8. This CDR3 is CASSPDRESSPLHF. The CDR3 DNA is TGTGCCAGCAGCCCCGACAGGGAGAGTTCACCCCTCCACTTT. Using reference TRBV28 and TRBJ1-6 for the parts outside the CDR3, the full variable domain is DVKVTQSSRYLVKRTGEKVFLECVQDMDHENMFWYRQDPGLGLRLIYFSYDVKMKEKGDIPEGYSVSREKKERFSLILESASTNQTSMYLCASSPDRESSPLHFGNGTRLTVT.

The chain has TRBV24-1 and TRBJ2-1; 9 bases agree with TRBD1. The CDR3 covers 13 residues. Per germline, CDR1 KGHDR and CDR2 SFDVKD. The V and J ends lost 8 bases and 6 bases, in that order; junction bases with no gene match: 4. In DNA form, the CDR3 reads TGTGCCACCAACGACAGGGGGGGCAATGAGCAGTTCTTC. Translating gives CATNDRGGNEQFF.

The chain recombines TRBV3-1 (or the pseudogene TRBV3-2) with TRBJ2-1; TRBD2 aligns across 7 bases. The CDR3 is 17 residues long. The V and J ends lost 0 bases and 10 bases, in that order; junction bases with no gene match: 15. Germline CDR1 is LGHDT and CDR2 is YNNKEL (reference sequence). CDR3 sequence (DNA): TGTGCCAGCAGCCAAGAAAGAGAGCGGCCCGGGGGGAACGAGCAGTTCTTC. Translation gives CASSQERERPGGNEQFF.

The genes are TRBV7-6 and TRBJ1-5, with 10 bases identical to TRBD1. CDR1 and CDR2 from the germline V gene are SGHVS and FNYEAQ. The junction had 12 bases not matched to a gene; V was cut back by 3 bases and J by 1 base. The CDR3 covers 19 residues. Here the CDR3 DNA reads TGTGCCAGCAGCTTGAGACCTCATAGACAGGGGGCGAGCAATCAGCCCCAGCATTTT. This encodes CASSLRPHRQGASNQPQHF.

The V and J genes are TRBV12-3 or TRBV12-4 and TRBJ2-1; tentative D call: TRBD2 (6 bases). The V end lost 5 bases, the J end lost 8 bases, and 13 bases lay between the germline ends. The CDR3 has 13 amino acids. CDR3 protein: CASSPWGVYEQFF. The CDR3, as DNA: TGTGCCAGCAGTCCCTGGGGGGTCTATGAGCAGTTCTTC.

This clone occurred once. The chain has TRBV6-5 and TRBJ2-7; a possible D gene is TRBD1 (5 bases). The CDR3 is made up of 14 amino acids. Germline CDR1 and CDR2: MNHEY and SVGAGI. The V end lost 8 bases, the J end lost 1 base, and 15 bases lay between the germline ends. The CDR3 protein is CASGAVGRSYEQYF. The CDR3 DNA reads TGTGCCAGCGGGGCAGTCGGAAGGTCCTACGAGCAGTACTTC.

V and J are TRBV13 and TRBJ2-7; 8 nucleotides line up with TRBD1. Germline V gene data show CDR1 as PRHDT and CDR2 as FYEKMQ (reference sequence). This CDR3 comprises 14 residues. V lost 5 bases, J lost 1 base, and 4 bases stayed unmatched. CDR3 protein: CASSTRTGSYEQYF. DNA for the CDR3: TGTGCCAGCAGCACCAGGACAGGGTCCTACGAGCAGTACTTC.

The gene calls are TRBV19 and TRBJ1-5; tentatively, D is TRBD1 (6 bases). This CDR3 is built from 16 residues. Germline lookup yields CDR1 LNHDA and CDR2 SQIVND (reference sequence). V was cut by 1 base and J by 1 base, with 11 bases left in between. The CDR3 nucleotides are TGTGCCAGTAGTATAGCGGGGGCGGTGAGCAATCAGCCCCAGCATTTT. Protein sequence: CASSIAGAVSNQPQHF. Using reference TRBV19 and TRBJ1-5 for the parts outside the CDR3, the full variable domain is DGGITQSPKYLFRKEGQNVTLSCEQNLNHDAMYWYRQDPGQGLRLIYYSQIVNDFQKGDIAEGYSVSREKKESFPLTVTSAQKNPTAFYLCASSIAGAVSNQPQHFGDGTRLSIL.

CDR3 amino acids: CASSRTSGGYEQYF. CDR3 nucleotide sequence: TGTGCCAGCAGTCGGACTAGCGGAGGCTACGAGCAGTACTTC. The rearrangement uses TRBV6-5 and TRBJ2-7; 10 nucleotides line up with TRBD2. Germline V lookup: CDR1 MNHEY, CDR2 SVGAGI. CDR3 size: 14 residues. V was clipped by 5 bases and J by 3 bases; unmatched bases: 4.

The rearrangement uses TRBV5-5 and TRBJ1-3; D is unresolved. CDR1 is SGHKS, CDR2 YYEKEE, per germline (reference sequence). The V gene lost 1 base and the J gene lost 8 bases, with 7 bases spanning the gap. The CDR3 length is 12 residues. CDR3 residues: CASSLSDYTIYF. The CDR3 bases are TGTGCCAGCAGCTTGTCCGACTACACCATATATTTT.

V and J are TRBV7-8 and TRBJ1-4, with a tentative D call TRBD1 (5 bases). V lost 1 base and J lost 5, with 11 bases in between. This CDR3 contains 15 residues. Germline V gives CDR1 SGHVS, CDR2 FQNEAQ. CDR3 amino acids: CASSLEVRGNEKLFF. CDR3 in DNA: TGTGCCAGCAGCTTAGAAGTACGGGGGAATGAAAAACTGTTTTTT.

The gene calls are TRBV19 and TRBJ1-6; D uncertain. The V and J ends lost 6 bases and 0 bases respectively, with 6 bases between them. This CDR3 spans 14 amino acids. The germline V gene encodes CDR1 LNHDA and CDR2 SQIVND (reference sequence). As DNA, the CDR3 is TGTGCCAGTAGGCGGAGCTCCTATAATTCACCCCTCCACTTT. This translates into CASRRSSYNSPLHF.

DNA of the CDR3: TGTGCCATCAGTGAATCGGGGATGGAGACCCAGTACTTC. It codes for CAISESGMETQYF. The J gene is TRBJ2-5, the V gene TRBV10-3, with a weak D call TRBD2 (5 bases). This CDR3 is built from 13 residues. Looked up from germline, CDR1 is ENHRY and CDR2 is SYGVKD. V was clipped by 3 bases and J by 5 bases, with 10 bases between them.

The chain combines TRBV27 with TRBJ1-1; D might be TRBD1 (6 bases). The germline V gene has CDR1 MNHEY and CDR2 SMNVEV (reference sequence). The CDR3 is 17 residues long. Trimming took 6 bases from V and 3 from J, leaving 23 bases between them. The CDR3 nucleotides read TGTGCCAGCAGACCCCTCTGGGGGCGGAAAAGAGACACTGAAGCTTTCTTT. This sequence encodes CASRPLWGRKRDTEAFF.

The chain is built from TRBV5-1 and TRBJ2-2; 7 positions agree with TRBD1. Germline-derived CDR1 and CDR2 are SGHRS and YFSETQ. With V trimmed by 5 bases and J by 2 bases, 9 bases remained unmatched. This CDR3 region has 16 residues. The CDR3: CASRQPTGYNTGELFF. The CDR3 bases are TGCGCCAGCAGACAACCGACAGGGTACAACACCGGGGAGCTGTTTTTT.

J is TRBJ1-2 and V is TRBV5-8, with D uncertain. CDR1 is SGHTS, CDR2 YDEGEE, per germline. CDR3 length: 14 residues. The V gene lost 6 bases and the J gene lost 5 bases, with 17 bases spanning the gap. The CDR3 region is CASTTYQAGYGYTF. The CDR3 DNA reads as TGTGCCAGCACAACCTACCAGGCTGGGTATGGCTACACCTTC.

The chain recombines TRBV9 with TRBJ2-5; a possible D gene is TRBD1 (5 bases). V was cut by 0 bases and J by 7 bases, with 19 bases left in between. The CDR3 loop spans 16 amino acids. CDR1 is SGDLS, CDR2 YYNGEE, per germline. The CDR3, as DNA: TGTGCCAGCAGCGTAGATGTCTGGGGCCAAAGGGGGACCCAGTACTTC. It is translated as CASSVDVWGQRGTQYF.